These T cell receptor beta chains were read from a single sample in a study of T cells after yellow fever vaccination. From the 5' RACE reads, TCRdb called clonotypes with MiXCR, one entry per CDR3 protein. This table has some 240,000 distinct CDR3 sequences, about 5.2% appearing once. Sequenced here: CD4+ T cells sorted from PBMCs, sampled on the day of the yellow fever booster vaccination. These receptors were obtained from a man in his late teens or twenties who received the YFV17D yellow fever vaccine. Each CDR3 is given with its conserved first and last residue. Only some rows state a clone size, as once, few, many or a class for expanded clones.

CASSYGDINTEAFF | TRBJ1-1 | - | TRBV6-5
CASSPSGGSSYEQYF | TRBJ2-7 | many | TRBV6-5
CASSFVTEVEGVFF | TRBJ2-1 | many | TRBV7-2
CASSYYGTGGAGNTIYF | TRBJ1-3 | few | TRBV6-6
CAISETVHERGYTF | TRBJ1-2 | few | TRBV10-3
CASSHGLARLGVDEQFF | TRBJ2-1 | many | TRBV4-1
CASSPTGDNSPLHF | TRBJ1-6 | many | TRBV18
CASSLGADYYEQYF | TRBJ2-7 | many | TRBV5-4
CASSLDSGDKFF | TRBJ2-1 | many | TRBV5-1
CATSDPYPTSGGRETQYF | TRBJ2-5 | few | TRBV24-1
CSAPVGGEGPPLHF | TRBJ1-6 | many | TRBV20-1
CACSLLATEQYF | TRBJ2-7 | once | TRBV7-2
CASSQGGTSGRHPLQETQYF | TRBJ2-5 | - | TRBV3-1
CAISESLRAGGRSTDTQYF | TRBJ2-3 | - | TRBV10-3
CATSRDFRGGIYNEQFF | TRBJ2-1 | - | TRBV15
CSGTRASYEQYF | TRBJ2-7 | - | TRBV20-1
CASSLGYEETQYF | TRBJ2-3 | many | TRBV7-2
CASSQGGGVAYTDTQYF | TRBJ2-3 | - | TRBV4-3
CASSPGGSDVYGYTF | TRBJ1-2 | few | TRBV19
CASSPSPFGTDTQYF | TRBJ2-3 | many | TRBV4-2
CASSGRDPLSSYGYTF | TRBJ1-2 | - | TRBV7-2
CASSLGGGYTGELFF | TRBJ2-2 | many | TRBV7-8
CASSLATGGSNTEAFF | TRBJ1-1 | few | TRBV7-2
CASSITGNSNQPQHF | TRBJ1-5 | few | TRBV5-1
CASSPPYTGELFF | TRBJ2-2 | many | TRBV27
CASSFSGGGEKLFF | TRBJ1-4 | - | TRBV5-1
CASSLETPFLTDTQYF | TRBJ2-3 | few | TRBV7-6
CASSFDESPPWRRNQPQHF | TRBJ1-5 | - | TRBV12-3/TRBV12-4
CASSWGGRTTNEKLFF | TRBJ1-4 | once | TRBV5-5
CATSRDPFRENIQYF | TRBJ2-4 | many | TRBV15
CASSWGQRLTDTQYF | TRBJ2-3 | many | TRBV12-3/TRBV12-4
CASRRNTGELFF | TRBJ2-2 | few | TRBV2
CATSDRNLYNSPLHF | TRBJ1-6 | few | TRBV6-1
CSARPLAGGQETQYF | TRBJ2-5 | few | TRBV20-1
CASSEGGDQPQHF | TRBJ1-5 | - | TRBV7-2
CASSYLGWEGQPQHF | TRBJ1-5 | - | TRBV6-6
CSAVTGIGYGYTF | TRBJ1-2 | few | TRBV20-1
CASSLAFGYSNQPQHF | TRBJ1-5 | few | TRBV5-5
CASSSTYEETQYF | TRBJ2-5 | few | TRBV7-2
CASSLEARGNTDTQYF | TRBJ2-3 | few | TRBV7-6
CASSFSSGGRAEQFF | TRBJ2-1 | few | TRBV5-1
CASSIYTGAMNTEAFF | TRBJ1-1 | few | TRBV5-8
CASSIQAGGSYNEQFF | TRBJ2-1 | - | TRBV3-1
CSARDLRGNSPLHF | TRBJ1-6 | - | TRBV20-1
CASSLAGVEAFF | TRBJ1-1 | few | TRBV7-2
CSARDYSGDLYGYTF | TRBJ1-2 | few | TRBV20-1